The 30 T cell receptor beta chains below come from one sample, sequenced in a study of blood T cell repertoires in COVID-19. Clones were read by immunoSEQ multiplex PCR, and TCRdb kept only the in-frame ones, dropping some. The top ten hold about an eighth of the sample, which has over 110,000 clones, under 80% seen once. What was sequenced was peripheral blood. These receptors all stem from an elderly man with acute or convalescent COVID-19.

This chain joins TRBV6-2 or TRBV6-3 and TRBJ1-1, with D possibly TRBD1 on 6 matching bases. V gave up 0 bases and J gave up 0 bases, with 20 bases separating them. Per the germline V gene, CDR1 is MNHEY and CDR2 is SVGEGT. The CDR3 loop spans 19 amino acids. Here the CDR3 DNA reads TGTGCCAGCAGTTACTCCGGGCCGAGCAGGGGAGGGATGAACACTGAAGCTTTCTTT. The encoded protein is CASSYSGPSRGGMNTEAFF.

V and J are TRBV28 and TRBJ1-5; TRBD1 agrees at 7 bases. Trimming at V came to 3 bases and at J to 5 bases, leaving 10 bases not matched to a gene. The CDR3 covers 16 residues. Germline CDR1 MDHEN, CDR2 SYDVKM. CDR3 loop: CASSFQGQRVYQPQHF. The CDR3 nucleotides read TGTGCCAGCAGTTTCCAGGGACAGAGGGTTTATCAGCCCCAGCATTTT. Based on the CDR3 plus reference TRBV28 and TRBJ1-5, the full variable domain is DVKVTQSSRYLVKRTGEKVFLECVQDMDHENMFWYRQDPGLGLRLIYFSYDVKMKEKGDIPEGYSVSREKKERFSLILESASTNQTSMYLCASSFQGQRVYQPQHFGDGTRLSIL.

V usage is TRBV7-3 and J usage is TRBJ2-1; 7 bases are a match to TRBD1. This CDR3 has 15 residues. Germline CDR1 reads SGHTA; CDR2 reads FQGTGA. Germline trimming cut 1 base from V and 7 bases from J; bases unmatched to any gene: 7. The CDR3 coding sequence is TGTGCCAGCAGCTTAAAACAGGGGCCGGGGAATGAGCAGTTCTTC. This sequence encodes CASSLKQGPGNEQFF.

With regard to this clone: Germline and junction disagree at one end, which may indicate a read error. The J gene is TRBJ1-4, the V gene TRBV5-5; 7 bases fit TRBD1. CDR1 and CDR2 from the germline V gene are SGHKS and YYEKEE (reference sequence). The CDR3 contains 14 residues. CDR3 coding DNA: TGTGCCAGCAGTTTGGGACAGTCGTATGAAAAACTGTTTTTT. Residues: CASSLGQSYEKLFF.

The chain couples TRBV27 to TRBJ1-1; no definite D call. CDR3 size: 13 residues. V was cut by 5 bases and J by 1 base, with 8 bases left in between. Germline CDR1 is MNHEY and CDR2 is SMNVEV (reference sequence). CDR3 residues: CASSVTGNTEAFF. The CDR3, as DNA: TGTGCCAGCAGTGTGACGGGGAACACTGAAGCTTTCTTT.

This chain connects TRBV2 to TRBJ1-2, with TRBD1 identical over 8 bases. The V segment lost 6 bases and the J segment 4 bases; nucleotides outside the gene matches: 10. This CDR3 comprises 15 residues. Germline CDR1 SNHLY, CDR2 FYNNEI. The chain's CDR3 is CASRPDRGQAYGYTF. The CDR3 DNA reads TGTGCCAGCAGACCCGACAGGGGTCAGGCCTATGGCTACACCTTC.

This clone has only a few counts. V gene TRBV6-1 combines with J gene TRBJ2-7; tentatively, D is TRBD2 (6 bases). The germline gives CDR1 MNHNS, CDR2 SASEGT. The V end was cut by 0 bases, the J end by 1 base, with 13 bases between. The CDR3 extends over 16 amino acids. The CDR3 nucleotides are TGTGCCAGCAGTGAAGCGCGGGGCAGAACTTCCTACGAGCAGTACTTC. Protein: CASSEARGRTSYEQYF.

This clone has just a few counts. This sequence joins TRBV5-1 and TRBJ2-7; TRBD2 matches at 7 bases. CDR1 and CDR2 from the germline V gene are SGHRS and YFSETQ. There are 15 residues in the CDR3. V shed 0 bases and J 0 bases; nucleotides not matched to a gene: 3. CDR3 sequence: CASSLAPGGSYEQYF. The CDR3, as DNA: TGCGCCAGCAGCTTGGCACCGGGGGGCTCCTACGAGCAGTACTTC.

The chain links TRBV7-9 to TRBJ1-2; tentatively, D is TRBD1 (5 bases). Germline values: CDR1 SEHNR, CDR2 FQNEAQ (reference sequence). V dropped 2 bases and J dropped 6 bases, with 10 bases sitting between them. The CDR3 spans 13 residues. CDR3 sequence reads: CASSLSRDDGYTF. Here the CDR3 DNA reads TGTGCCAGCAGCTTATCCAGGGATGATGGCTACACCTTC.

This clone appeared a few times. The rearrangement uses TRBV11-3 and TRBJ2-5; 9 nucleotides align to TRBD1. Per germline, CDR1 SGHNT and CDR2 YENEEA. V lost 5 bases to trimming and J lost 2 bases; unmatched junction nucleotides: 6. The CDR3 consists of 15 residues. CDR3 coding DNA: TGTGCCAGCAGCCCCCGGGGACAGGGACAAGAGACCCAGTACTTC. Protein: CASSPRGQGQETQYF.

The CDR3 DNA is TGTGCCAGCAGCGTGGGACAGGGGAGGTACGAGCAGTACTTC. It specifies CASSVGQGRYEQYF. The V call is TRBV5-6, the J call TRBJ2-7, with 10 bases fitting TRBD1. Per germline, CDR1 SGHDT and CDR2 YYEEEE. Trimming took 4 bases from V and 4 from J; bases not matched to a gene: 5. The CDR3 has 14 residues.

V is TRBV2 and J is TRBJ1-1; a possible D gene is TRBD1 (5 bases). CDR1 and CDR2 from the germline V gene are SNHLY and FYNNEI. The CDR3 covers 13 residues. The V gene lost 6 bases and the J gene lost 5 bases, with 13 bases spanning the gap. CDR3 nucleotide sequence: TGTGCCAGCAGCTCCGGGGGAGGAACTGAAGCTTTCTTT. Its translation is CASSSGGGTEAFF.

The rearrangement uses TRBV2 and TRBJ1-6; the D is unclear. The CDR3 runs to 14 residues. Germline CDR1 is SNHLY and CDR2 is FYNNEI. Trimming shortened V by 3 bases and J by 10 bases, and 13 bases separated the two germline ends. The CDR3 coding sequence is TGTGCCAGCAGTGACTACGGGTCTGGGTCACCCCTCCACTTT. Translating it yields CASSDYGSGSPLHF.

In its sample, this clone was seen once. The chain employs TRBV2 and TRBJ1-6; D is possibly TRBD1 (5 bases). Germline V gives CDR1 SNHLY, CDR2 FYNNEI. The CDR3 is made up of 15 amino acids. V was pared by 7 bases and J by 0 bases, with 10 bases between. The CDR3, as DNA: TGTGCCAGCACCCGACAGAGCTCCTATAATTCACCCCTCCACTTT. Translating it yields CASTRQSSYNSPLHF.

J is TRBJ1-2 and V is TRBV5-5, with a weak D call TRBD1 (6 bases). Germline values: CDR1 SGHKS, CDR2 YYEKEE (reference sequence). The V end lost 3 bases, the J end lost 3 bases, and 18 bases lay between the germline ends. The CDR3 has 16 amino acids. The CDR3 nucleotides read TGTGCCAGCAGCTGGGGGGGCCGGGAGGAATACTATGGCTACACCTTC. As protein: CASSWGGREEYYGYTF.

The chain recombines TRBV5-4 with TRBJ2-5, with D perhaps matching TRBD1 (5 bases). Germline values: CDR1 SGHNT, CDR2 YYREEE (reference sequence). The CDR3 consists of 12 residues. V was cut by 4 bases and J by 7 bases, with 11 bases left in between. This CDR3 reads CASSPVTGTQYF. The CDR3 DNA sequence: TGTGCCAGCAGCCCGGTTACAGGGACCCAGTACTTC.

This clone appeared a single time. J is TRBJ2-5 and V is TRBV5-1; TRBD2 aligns across 12 bases. The CDR3 is 17 residues long. The V gene end was trimmed by 2 bases and the J gene end by 2 bases; junction bases not matched to a gene: 7. In germline, CDR1 is SGHRS, CDR2 YFSETQ. In DNA, the CDR3 is TGCGCCAGCAGCTTAGGACTAGCGGGGCTCTTTCAAGAGACCCAGTACTTC. This translates into CASSLGLAGLFQETQYF.

The J gene is TRBJ2-1, the V gene TRBV5-1; 8 positions match TRBD2. The CDR3 is 16 residues long. CDR1 is SGHRS, CDR2 YFSETQ, per germline. V gave up 0 bases and J gave up 2 bases; unmatched junction bases: 4. CDR3 loop: CASSLAEAGAYNEQFF. Here the CDR3 DNA reads TGCGCCAGCAGCTTGGCCGAAGCGGGGGCCTACAATGAGCAGTTCTTC.

The genes are TRBV28 and TRBJ2-5; 14 nucleotides line up with TRBD2. The J segment lost 2 bases and the V segment lost 5 bases, leaving 1 base of the junction unmatched. From germline, CDR1 is MDHEN and CDR2 SYDVKM. The CDR3 consists of 15 residues. CDR3 nucleotide sequence: TGTGCCAGCAGTGGACTAGCGGGGGGTCAAGAGACCCAGTACTTC. Protein product: CASSGLAGGQETQYF.

The chain uses TRBV28 and TRBJ2-6; 9 positions agree with TRBD1. The junction had 13 bases not matched to a gene; V was cut back by 6 bases and J by 1 base. Germline CDR1 reads MDHEN; CDR2 reads SYDVKM. This CDR3 contains 19 residues. This CDR3 reads CASRYTAGTGLSGANVLTF. In DNA, the CDR3 is TGTGCCAGCAGGTATACTGCCGGGACAGGGCTTTCTGGGGCCAACGTCCTGACTTTC.

This sequence joins TRBV29-1 and TRBJ1-3; TRBD1 might be the D (6 bases). V shed 6 bases and J shed 0 bases, with 15 bases lying between them. Germline CDR1 SQVTM, CDR2 ANQGSEA. This CDR3 has 15 amino acids. CDR3 bases: TGCAGCGTCCCCGGTGGGGGCCGCTCTGGAAACACCATATATTTT. Encoded protein: CSVPGGGRSGNTIYF.

The chain is built from TRBV7-3 and TRBJ2-2; D remains unclear. V lost 2 bases and J 1 base, leaving 5 bases between the germline ends. This CDR3 contains 14 residues. Germline V CDR1 and CDR2: SGHTA, FQGTGA. CDR3 region: CASSLFQNTGELFF. DNA for the CDR3: TGTGCCAGCAGCTTATTCCAGAACACCGGGGAGCTGTTTTTT.

J is TRBJ1-5 and V is TRBV27; maybe TRBD1 (6 bases). V was cut by 2 bases and J by 4 bases, with 9 bases left in between. This CDR3 is built from 14 residues. The germline V gene has CDR1 MNHEY and CDR2 SMNVEV (reference sequence). The CDR3 DNA reads as TGTGCCAGCAGTTTACAGGGGCGGAATCAGCCCCAGCATTTT. This codes for CASSLQGRNQPQHF.

V gene TRBV19 combines with J gene TRBJ1-5, with D maybe TRBD1 (6 bases). In germline, CDR1 is LNHDA, CDR2 SQIVND (reference sequence). Trimming cost V 8 bases and J 6 bases, with 17 bases left between them. This CDR3 is 14 amino acids long. CDR3 residues: CASRPGQSRQPQHF. The CDR3 DNA follows: TGTGCCAGTCGTCCGGGACAATCCCGTCAGCCCCAGCATTTT.

V usage is TRBV18 and J usage is TRBJ2-3, with 11 bases matching TRBD2. The CDR3 extends over 18 amino acids. CDR1 is KGHSH, CDR2 LQKENI, per germline. Germline trimming cut 1 base from V and 0 bases from J; bases unmatched to any gene: 6. For the CDR3, the DNA is TGTGCCAGCTCACCACGGACTAGCGGGTTTACTAGCACAGATACGCAGTATTTT. Protein sequence: CASSPRTSGFTSTDTQYF.

This chain uses TRBV6-1 with TRBJ1-2; D ambiguous. Trimming pared 2 bases from V and 3 bases from J, leaving 7 bases between. Germline lookup yields CDR1 MNHNS and CDR2 SASEGT. The CDR3 spans 13 residues. The CDR3 DNA follows: TGTGCCAGCAGTGAAAATCTCTACTATGGCTACACCTTC. This codes for CASSENLYYGYTF.

The sample holds a few counts of this clone. The gene calls are TRBV28 and TRBJ1-5; D call uncertain. CDR1 and CDR2 (germline): MDHEN, SYDVKM. The CDR3 contains 13 residues. With 3 bases removed from V and 6 bases from J, the gap between germline ends came to 9 bases. The CDR3 is CASSFARSQPQHF. CDR3 DNA: TGTGCCAGCAGTTTCGCGAGGAGTCAGCCCCAGCATTTT.

The chain carries TRBV2 and TRBJ2-2; 10 bases are shared with TRBD1. The V and J ends lost 9 bases and 6 bases, in that order; junction bases with no gene match: 4. The germline V gene has CDR1 SNHLY and CDR2 FYNNEI. The CDR3 contains 13 residues. The CDR3 bases are TGTGCCAGTGACAGGGGGCTCGCCGGGGAGCTGTTTTTT. Amino acids: CASDRGLAGELFF. Supplemented by reference TRBV2 and TRBJ2-2, the full variable domain reads EPEVTQTPSHQVTQMGQEVILRCVPISNHLYFYWYRQILGQKVEFLVSFYNNEISEKSEIFDDQFSVERPDGSNFTLKIRSTKLEDSAMYFCASDRGLAGELFFGEGSRLTVL.

The genes are TRBV4-2 and TRBJ2-3, with D maybe TRBD1 (7 bases). Germline loops: CDR1 LGHNA, CDR2 YNFKEQ. There are 17 residues in the CDR3. The V and J ends lost 0 bases and 2 bases respectively, with 15 bases between them. The CDR3 DNA follows: TGTGCCAGCAGCCAAGAGGGCGGGACAGACTACACAGATACGCAGTATTTT. Translating gives CASSQEGGTDYTDTQYF.

The chain is built from TRBV7-8 and TRBJ2-7, with 9 positions matching TRBD1. Per the germline V gene, CDR1 is SGHVS and CDR2 is FQNEAQ. This CDR3 comprises 13 residues. After removal of 6 bases from V and 3 bases from J, the junction contained 3 bases not matched to a gene. The chain's CDR3 is CASSPDRGYEQYF. The CDR3 nucleotides read TGTGCCAGCAGTCCGGACAGGGGCTACGAGCAGTACTTC.